The entry below describes one T cell receptor beta chain. Its specificity is unknown. No fewer than 6 million PBMCs went into each sample. The data stem from a study of blood T cells in healthy people across ages. General study points: The study found more naive CD4+ cells and higher diversity in long-lived than aged donors. Per million T cells, the diversity of TCR beta decreased roughly linearly as age advanced.

The authors ran a second PCR of 7 to 11 cycles using a sample-barcoded 5' primer and a J-beta primer mix. MiXCR, applied by TCRdb to the 5' RACE reads, yields one record per CDR3 protein. Of 700,000 to 950,000 distinct CDR3 sequences in the sample, about 42% were seen once. The V end was cut by 3 bases, the J end by 9 bases, with 12 bases between. The CDR3 has 12 amino acids. Germline lookup yields CDR1 SEHNR and CDR2 FQNEAQ (reference sequence). The V call is TRBV7-9, the J call TRBJ2-7, with D unclear. The receptor was isolated from a woman aged 55-69 years in good health. Input material: blood. In DNA form, the CDR3 reads TGTGCCAGCAGCTTTATTGACACCTCGCAGTACTTC. It yields the protein CASSFIDTSQYF.